A selection of T cell receptor beta chains follows, all from one sample in a study of shared clonotypes between healthy human individuals. Here immunoSEQ multiplex PCR was the method, and the copy in TCRdb shows in-frame clones only, minus some. The data contain hundreds of thousands of clones, approximately 95% of them seen just once; the ten biggest clones take up around 0.12%. Sequencing used naive CD8+ T cells sorted from blood. These receptors came from a young woman in good health. CDR3s include the opening cysteine and the closing phenylalanine or tryptophan. A D gene is named only where the DNA matches it firmly. Clone sizes are given selectively: once, few, many, or a class where the clone is expanded.

d_gene	v_gene	j_gene	abundance	CDR3nt	CDR3aa
.	TRBV10-3	TRBJ2-7	once	TGTGCCATCAGTGTGGACAAAACCTACGAGCAGTACTTC	CAISVDKTYEQYF
.	TRBV10-2	TRBJ2-7	.	TGCGCCAGCAGTGAGGCGGGACACGAGCAGTACTTC	CASSEAGHEQYF
.	TRBV27	TRBJ1-2	.	TGTGCCAGCAGTTTAGGGACTCGAGGAGTTGGCTACACCTTC	CASSLGTRGVGYTF
.	TRBV4-1	TRBJ2-1	.	TGCGCCAGCAGCCAAGTCCATGCGGGAAGGGGATACAATGAGCAGTTCTTC	CASSQVHAGRGYNEQFF
.	TRBV14	TRBJ2-2	once	TGTGCCAGCAGCCAGGCCAGGTCGAACACCGGGGAGCTGTTTTTT	CASSQARSNTGELFF
.	TRBV29-1	TRBJ2-7	once	TGCAGCGTTGTTAGCCGGGACGGGTACTACGAGCAGTACTTC	CSVVSRDGYYEQYF
TRBD2	TRBV15	TRBJ2-7	once	TGTGCCACCAGCAGAGATCAATGGGGGGGAACCTACGAGCAGTACTTC	CATSRDQWGGTYEQYF
TRBD1	TRBV9	TRBJ1-6	.	TGTGCCAGCAGCGCGCGACAGGGGGATAATTCACCCCTCCACTTT	CASSARQGDNSPLHF
.	TRBV9	TRBJ1-4	.	TGTGCCAGCAGCGTAGGGCGCAGAACTAATGAAAAACTGTTTTTT	CASSVGRRTNEKLFF
.	TRBV11-2	TRBJ2-7	.	TGTGCCAGCAGCTTAATTTACGAGCAGTACTTC	CASSLIYEQYF
.	TRBV25-1	TRBJ1-4	few	TGTGCCAGCAGTGAGGTTGATGAAAAACTGTTTTTT	CASSEVDEKLFF
.	TRBV21-1	TRBJ1-1	.	TGTGCCAGCACTCCGAGTAGGGGTCTGAACACTGAAGCTTTCTTT	CASTPSRGLNTEAFF
.	TRBV7-9	TRBJ2-1	.	TGTGCCAGCAGCCTCAGCGGCGCATACAATGAGCAGTTCTTC	CASSLSGAYNEQFF
.	TRBV29-1	TRBJ1-1	.	TGCAGCGTTGAGTCCGGGGAGAGCATGAACACTGAAGCTTTCTTT	CSVESGESMNTEAFF
.	TRBV7-5	TRBJ2-7	.	TGTGTCAGAAGCCACTTCTGCGCGGGAGGAGGGTACGAGCAGTACTTC	CVRSHFCAGGGYEQYF
.	TRBV9	TRBJ1-3	.	TGTGCCAGCAGAGGGACTGGAAACACCATATATTTT	CASRGTGNTIYF
.	TRBV28	TRBJ2-7	.	TGTGCCAGCAGCCGAACCGGGACGGTGTCCTACGAGCAGTACTTC	CASSRTGTVSYEQYF
.	TRBV7-9	TRBJ2-1	.	TGTGCCAGCAGCGTAACGGCAAATGAGCAGTTCTTC	CASSVTANEQFF
.	TRBV4-2	TRBJ1-3	.	TGTGCCAGCAGCCCTCGGGGATCTCCTGGAAACACCATATATTTT	CASSPRGSPGNTIYF
TRBD2	TRBV19	TRBJ2-1	.	TGTGCCAGCAAGGAGGCTAGCGGGAACGATGAGCAGTTCTTC	CASKEASGNDEQFF
.	TRBV19	TRBJ2-2	.	TGTGCCAGTAGTATAGGGGGGATCAACACCGGGGAGCTGTTTTTT	CASSIGGINTGELFF
TRBD1	TRBV5-1	TRBJ2-7	.	TGCGCCAGCACCGGGACAGGGATATACGAGCAGTACTTC	CASTGTGIYEQYF
.	TRBV5-6	TRBJ1-3	.	TGTGCCAGCAGCTTGGGTGGGCTAGGGCCTTCCGGAAACACCATATATTTT	CASSLGGLGPSGNTIYF
TRBD2	TRBV27	TRBJ2-5	.	TGTGCCAGCAGTTTAGCGGGACTAGCAACACAAGAGACCCAGTACTTC	CASSLAGLATQETQYF
.	TRBV7-2	TRBJ2-7	.	TGTGCCAGCAGCCGAGCCTCCTACGAGCAGTACTTC	CASSRASYEQYF
.	TRBV10-2	TRBJ1-5	.	TGCGCCAGCAGTGAGGATAGGACCCTTGGGCAGCCCCAGCATTTT	CASSEDRTLGQPQHF
.	TRBV5-6	TRBJ1-1	.	TGTGCCAGCAGCTGGGTCAACACTGAAGCTTTCTTT	CASSWVNTEAFF
.	TRBV28	TRBJ2-7	.	TGTGCCAGCAGTTCCAGGGGTTTCACGTCCTACGAGCAGTACTTC	CASSSRGFTSYEQYF
.	TRBV13	TRBJ1-1	.	TGTGCCAGCAGCCTCGGTGTGGTGGATGAAGCTTTCTTT	CASSLGVVDEAFF
.	TRBV27	TRBJ2-7	.	TGTGCCAGCAGTTACGTCGGGACCTACGAGCAGTACTTC	CASSYVGTYEQYF
.	TRBV4-1	TRBJ1-1	.	TGCGCCAGCAGCGAGCGCGCGGCAGTGGGGGTCACTGAAGCTTTCTTT	CASSERAAVGVTEAFF
TRBD1	TRBV13	TRBJ1-4	.	TGTGCCAGCAAAAGACAGGGGGCCCGGGAAAAACTGTTTTTT	CASKRQGAREKLFF
.	TRBV14	TRBJ2-6	.	TGTGCCAGCAGTCAGGATTGGACAGTCCACGGCTCTGGGGCCAACGTCCTGACTTTC	CASSQDWTVHGSGANVLTF
.	TRBV5-6	TRBJ1-4	.	TGTGCCAGCAGCTTGTGGGAAATGGGTGAAAAACTGTTTTTT	CASSLWEMGEKLFF
.	TRBV5-6	TRBJ2-7	.	TGTGCCAGCAGCTTGCGGGGGAGGAACTACGAGCAGTACTTC	CASSLRGRNYEQYF
TRBD1	TRBV27	TRBJ1-1	.	TGTGCCACCCGGACAGGACCTGGGACTGAAGCTTTCTTT	CATRTGPGTEAFF
.	TRBV11-1	TRBJ2-2	.	TGTGCCAGCAGCTCCCTCGCCGGGGAGCTGTTTTTT	CASSSLAGELFF
.	TRBV19	TRBJ2-2	.	TGTGCCAGTAGTGCCGGGGAGCTGTTTTTT	CASSAGELFF
.	TRBV27	TRBJ2-2	few	TGTGCCAGTGGCCGGGGGGCGAAAGTCGGGGAGCTGTTTTTT	CASGRGAKVGELFF
.	TRBV27	TRBJ1-2	.	TGTGCCAGCAGTTTATCGGACAGAACTGGCTACACCTTC	CASSLSDRTGYTF
.	TRBV28	TRBJ2-3	.	TGTGCCAGCAGTAGCGGCCAAACAGATACGCAGTATTTT	CASSSGQTDTQYF
TRBD2	TRBV2	TRBJ2-1	.	TGTGCCAGCAGTGAAGGAAGCGGGGACTACAATGAGCAGTTCTTC	CASSEGSGDYNEQFF
TRBD2	TRBV19	TRBJ2-7	.	TGTGCCAGTAGTATGGGAGGGAGTTTAAGCTACGAGCAGTACTTC	CASSMGGSLSYEQYF
TRBD1	TRBV6-1	TRBJ1-1	.	TGTGCCAGCAGTGACAGGGGGCGAGGTGACACTGAAGCTTTCTTT	CASSDRGRGDTEAFF
.	TRBV19	TRBJ2-7	once	TGTGCCAGTAGTATTTCGCAGGGGTCCTACGAGCAGTACTTC	CASSISQGSYEQYF
.	TRBV6-4	TRBJ2-1	.	TGTGCCAGCAGTGACTCGGCCAGGACCAAATACAATGAGCAGTTCTTC	CASSDSARTKYNEQFF
.	TRBV28	TRBJ1-3	.	TGTGCCAGCAGTTCAATCGCGAGAGGGGGAACTGGAAACACCATATATTTT	CASSSIARGGTGNTIYF
TRBD1	TRBV27	TRBJ1-5	.	TGTGCCAGCAGTTTGTCTGCCGGGACAGGGGGCCCTCAGCCCCAGCATTTT	CASSLSAGTGGPQPQHF
.	TRBV21-1	TRBJ1-2	.	TGTGCCAGCAGCAAAGGGAACAGGGGGCGCGGAAATGGCTACACCTTC	CASSKGNRGRGNGYTF
.	TRBV4-1	TRBJ2-7	.	TGCGCCAGCAGCCAAGGGATCACAGTCTACGAGCAGTACTTC	CASSQGITVYEQYF
.	TRBV23-1	TRBJ1-3	.	TGCGCCAGCAGTCAAACGGGGGCCATAGGAGGGTCCTCTGGAAACACCATATATTTT	CASSQTGAIGGSSGNTIYF
.	TRBV5-6	TRBJ2-7	.	TGTGCCAGCAGCCCCCAAGCCTACGAGCAGTACTTC	CASSPQAYEQYF
TRBD1	TRBV19	TRBJ1-5	.	TGTGCCAGTACTTCTGGGACAGGGGGCAATCAGCCCCAGCATTTT	CASTSGTGGNQPQHF